The 30 T cell receptor beta chains given below trace back to one sample, sequenced in a study of cytomegalovirus exposure and HLA in healthy donors. In the PCR, 60 Vbeta and 13 Jbeta primers were used. The data were produced by immunoSEQ multiplex PCR, yet TCRdb's version contains in-frame clones alone and is incomplete. The sample lists about 260,000 clones; under 80% were seen once. The specimen was PBMCs. The source is a female donor in good health and CMV-seronegative.

This chain links TRBV19 with TRBJ2-7; 8 bases are a match to TRBD2. Trimming took 3 bases from V and 0 from J; bases not matched to a gene: 4. The CDR3 runs to 15 residues. Germline V gene data show CDR1 as LNHDA and CDR2 as SQIVND (reference sequence). The CDR3 loop reads CASSMRGLDSYEQYF. The CDR3 DNA is TGTGCCAGTAGTATGAGGGGACTAGACTCCTACGAGCAGTACTTC. The full variable domain, with the rest looked up from reference TRBV19 and TRBJ2-7, is DGGITQSPKYLFRKEGQNVTLSCEQNLNHDAMYWYRQDPGQGLRLIYYSQIVNDFQKGDIAEGYSVSREKKESFPLTVTSAQKNPTAFYLCASSMRGLDSYEQYFGPGTRLTVT.

The rearrangement uses TRBV6-1 and TRBJ2-3, with D possibly being TRBD2 (6 bases). Trimming cost V 7 bases and J 0 bases, with 14 bases left between them. Germline V gives CDR1 MNHNS, CDR2 SASEGT. The CDR3 is made up of 15 amino acids. The DNA for the CDR3 is TGTGCCAGCATCCATAGCGGTCGAAGCACAGATACGCAGTATTTT. Its translation: CASIHSGRSTDTQYF.

The sample holds a few counts of this clone. This chain links TRBV5-6 with TRBJ2-5; TRBD1 agrees at 8 bases. CDR3 length equals 15 residues. Germline V lookup: CDR1 SGHDT, CDR2 YYEEEE. V shed 4 bases and J 4 bases; nucleotides not matched to a gene: 9. CDR3 bases: TGTGCCAGCAGCCAGGGCAGGGGGCGAGGAGAGACCCAGTACTTC. Residues: CASSQGRGRGETQYF.

V usage is TRBV6-1 and J usage is TRBJ1-2; D ambiguous. The CDR3 runs 15 residues. Trimming cost V 0 bases and J 3 bases, with 11 bases left between them. Looked up from germline, CDR1 is MNHNS and CDR2 is SASEGT. CDR3 sequence (DNA): TGTGCCAGCAGTGAAGCCCACAGTTGGGACTATGGCTACACCTTC. Its translation: CASSEAHSWDYGYTF.

The chain joins TRBV7-2 to TRBJ2-1; weak D call: TRBD1 (5 bases). The germline V gene encodes CDR1 SGHTA and CDR2 FQGNSA. Trimming removed 5 bases from V and 9 bases from J, with 17 bases in between. The CDR3 length is 14 residues. The CDR3 nucleotides read TGTGCCAGCAGCCCAGCCTTGAGTCAGGGTGAGCAGTTCTTC. Translated: CASSPALSQGEQFF.

The chain carries TRBV4-1 and TRBJ2-7; D is undetermined. The V gene's germline CDR1 is MGHRA and CDR2 YSYEKL. Trimming stripped 2 bases from V and 2 bases from J, with 10 bases between. The CDR3 has 14 residues. The CDR3 DNA reads as TGCGCCAGCAGCCAAAGTGGGCCCACCTACGAGCAGTACTTC. It yields the protein CASSQSGPTYEQYF.

CDR3 loop: CASSSELQETQYF. The CDR3 DNA sequence: TGTGCCAGCAGCTCGGAGTTACAAGAGACCCAGTACTTC. V and J are TRBV14 and TRBJ2-5, with D hard to call. Germline V gives CDR1 SGHDN, CDR2 FVKESK. This CDR3 has 13 residues. The V end lost 5 bases, the J end lost 2 bases, and 9 bases lay between the germline ends.

The chain combines TRBV19 with TRBJ2-1; tentatively, D is TRBD2 (6 bases). The CDR3 runs 16 residues. V was trimmed by 1 base and J by 10 bases, leaving 20 bases between them. CDR1 LNHDA and CDR2 SQIVND come from the germline V gene (reference sequence). CDR3 region: CASSIVFGSARGEQFF. CDR3 sequence (DNA): TGTGCCAGTAGTATAGTTTTTGGAAGCGCCCGGGGGGAGCAGTTCTTC.

The chain has TRBV7-3 and TRBJ2-7; D unresolved. The CDR3 consists of 13 residues. Trimming left V 5 bases short and J 6 bases short, with 14 bases between. Germline lookup yields CDR1 SGHTA and CDR2 FQGTGA. This chain's CDR3 is CASSPYSLGEQYF. DNA for the CDR3: TGTGCCAGCAGCCCCTATTCCCTAGGCGAGCAGTACTTC.

The V and J genes are TRBV7-9 and TRBJ2-1; 7 bases are shared with TRBD1. The germline V gene has CDR1 SEHNR and CDR2 FQNEAQ (reference sequence). The CDR3 covers 13 residues. J was trimmed by 10 bases and V by 2 bases; bases with no gene match: 5. CDR3 region: CASSLRDSKEQFF. In DNA form, the CDR3 reads TGTGCCAGCAGCTTAAGGGACAGCAAAGAGCAGTTCTTC.

This chain links TRBV18 with TRBJ2-2; D possibly corresponds to TRBD1 (5 bases). The V and J ends lost 6 bases and 4 bases respectively, with 15 bases between them. There are 15 residues in the CDR3. Germline CDR1 KGHSH, CDR2 LQKENI. DNA of the CDR3: TGTGCCAGCTCTTCGGCAGGGTCGGGCACCGGGGAGCTGTTTTTT. Protein product: CASSSAGSGTGELFF.

The chain uses TRBV9 and TRBJ2-7; 9 nucleotides agree with TRBD2. The V gene end was trimmed by 8 bases and the J gene end by 1 base; junction bases not matched to a gene: 16. The CDR3 runs to 17 residues. Germline CDR1 and CDR2: SGDLS and YYNGEE. The CDR3 DNA is TGTGCCAGTGGGCAAATAGCGGGAGTATATGAGTCCTACGAGCAGTACTTC. Encoded protein: CASGQIAGVYESYEQYF.

This clone has only one observation. The CDR3 reads CASSYSDSTEAFF. CDR3 DNA: TGTGCCAGCAGTTATTCGGACAGTACTGAAGCTTTCTTT. The V gene is TRBV6-5, the J gene TRBJ1-1, with D possibly TRBD1 on 6 matching bases. The CDR3 covers 13 residues. Trimming removed 3 bases at V and 5 bases at J, with 10 bases between. Per germline, CDR1 MNHEY and CDR2 SVGAGI.

The gene calls are TRBV6-1 and TRBJ2-5, with 8 nucleotides matching TRBD2. Judging by the DNA end, TRBJ2-7 fits better; the J call may be wrong. This CDR3 has 14 residues. CDR1 is MNHNS, CDR2 SASEGT, per germline. The CDR3 DNA reads as TGTGCCAGCAGGAGCGGGAGAGCACCCTACGAGCAGTACTTC. It yields the protein CASRSGRAPYEQYF.

This chain connects TRBV6-1 to TRBJ1-1; D is possibly TRBD1 (5 bases). Trimming removed 7 bases from V and 4 bases from J, with 7 bases in between. Germline loops: CDR1 MNHNS, CDR2 SASEGT. This CDR3 has 11 amino acids. The CDR3 loop is CASTGSTEAFF. In DNA, the CDR3 is TGTGCCAGCACAGGGTCCACTGAAGCTTTCTTT.

This rearrangement joins TRBV7-2 to TRBJ2-7; 9 bases map to TRBD2. The CDR3 totals 17 residues. Germline CDR1 is SGHTA and CDR2 is FQGNSA. V shed 5 bases and J 1 base; nucleotides not matched to a gene: 12. CDR3 sequence: CASSTLLSGSGSYEQYF. The CDR3 nucleotides are TGTGCCAGCAGCACCCTCCTTAGCGGGAGTGGATCCTACGAGCAGTACTTC.

The genes are TRBV19 and TRBJ2-3; D may be TRBD1 (6 bases). CDR3 size: 14 residues. Germline assignment: CDR1 LNHDA and CDR2 SQIVND (reference sequence). Trimming removed 2 bases from V and 5 bases from J, with 11 bases in between. CDR3 sequence (DNA): TGTGCCAGTAGTATATCAGGGGAACTAGATACGCAGTATTTT. Translated: CASSISGELDTQYF.

The J gene is TRBJ1-6, the V gene TRBV11-2; possibly TRBD1 for D (6 bases). The CDR3 is made up of 14 amino acids. Trimming cost V 6 bases and J 0 bases, with 6 bases left between them. Germline assignment: CDR1 SGHAT and CDR2 FQNNGV. Here the CDR3 reads CASRDSSYNSPLHF. In nucleotides, the CDR3 is TGTGCCAGCAGGGACAGCTCCTATAATTCACCCCTCCACTTT.

The chain employs TRBV7-3 and TRBJ2-3, with unresolved D. The CDR3 is 13 residues long. Trimming took 7 bases from V and 1 from J, leaving 9 bases between them. Germline lookup yields CDR1 SGHTA and CDR2 FQGTGA. The CDR3 DNA reads TGTGCCAGCACCCGCCCGGGCACAGATACGCAGTATTTT. It encodes CASTRPGTDTQYF. Looking up the rest from reference TRBV7-3 and TRBJ2-3 gives the full variable domain: GAGVSQTPSNKVTEKGKYVELRCDPISGHTALYWYRQSLGQGPEFLIYFQGTGAADDSGLPNDRFFAVRPEGSVSTLKIQRTERGDSAVYLCASTRPGTDTQYFGPGTRLTVL.

The gene calls are TRBV5-1 and TRBJ2-7; D ambiguous. The V end was cut by 2 bases, the J end by 9 bases, with 6 bases between. The CDR3 consists of 10 residues. Per germline, CDR1 SGHRS and CDR2 YFSETQ. CDR3 loop: CASSLTRQYF. The CDR3 DNA follows: TGCGCCAGCAGCTTAACCAGGCAGTACTTC.

The chain links TRBV15 to TRBJ2-7; possible D gene TRBD2, 6 bases. The CDR3 consists of 18 residues. The V gene's germline CDR1 is LNHNV and CDR2 YYDKDF (reference sequence). V was cut by 5 bases and J by 0 bases, with 23 bases left in between. The CDR3 coding sequence is TGTGCCACCAGCTCGCGGGGATTTTCGGCGGGACCCTCCTACGAGCAGTACTTC. This sequence encodes CATSSRGFSAGPSYEQYF.

The chain has TRBV5-1 and TRBJ2-1, with D possibly being TRBD2 (5 bases). The CDR3 covers 10 residues. The germline gives CDR1 SGHRS, CDR2 YFSETQ. The ends were cut back, 5 bases at V and 9 bases at J, with 6 bases in the middle. CDR3 sequence reads: CASRGSEQFF. The DNA for the CDR3 is TGCGCCAGCAGGGGGAGTGAGCAGTTCTTC.

In regard to this clone: Compared with germline, one end of the junction differs, possibly owing to a read error. The chain has TRBV7-9 and TRBJ2-2; 12 bases map to TRBD2. Per the germline V gene, CDR1 is SEHNR and CDR2 is FQNEAQ (reference sequence). CDR3 length: 17 amino acids. The CDR3 sequence is CSSSQRALAGGNGELFF. The CDR3, as DNA: TGTTCCAGCAGTCAACGTGCACTAGCGGGAGGTAACGGGGAGCTGTTTTTT. The full variable domain, rest sourced from reference TRBV7-9 and TRBJ2-2, is DTGVSQNPRHKITKRGQNVTFRCDPISEHNRLYWYRQTLGQGPEFLTYFQNEAQLEKSRLLSDRFSAERPKGSFSTLEIQRTEQGDSAMYLCSSSQRALAGGNGELFFGEGSRLTVL.

This chain connects TRBV2 to TRBJ2-1; D is unclear. V lost 2 bases, J lost 2 bases, and 7 bases lay in between. CDR1 and CDR2 (germline): SNHLY, FYNNEI. The CDR3 contains 14 residues. The CDR3 DNA is TGTGCCAGCAGTGAACGGTCAACCTACAATGAGCAGTTCTTC. It codes for CASSERSTYNEQFF. Complete variable domain (other parts from reference TRBV2 and TRBJ2-1): EPEVTQTPSHQVTQMGQEVILRCVPISNHLYFYWYRQILGQKVEFLVSFYNNEISEKSEIFDDQFSVERPDGSNFTLKIRSTKLEDSAMYFCASSERSTYNEQFFGPGTRLTVL.

This clone has more than one count but fewer than ten. The chain carries TRBV5-1 and TRBJ2-1; 10 nucleotides line up with TRBD2. J gave up 9 bases and V 6 bases, and 15 bases lay outside the gene matches. The CDR3 consists of 16 residues. Germline loops: CDR1 SGHRS, CDR2 YFSETQ. This CDR3 reads CASNTSGGAWAGEQFF. In DNA form, the CDR3 reads TGCGCCAGCAATACGAGCGGGGGGGCCTGGGCGGGTGAGCAGTTCTTC. Full variable domain (missing parts from reference TRBV5-1 and TRBJ2-1): KAGVTQTPRYLIKTRGQQVTLSCSPISGHRSVSWYQQTPGQGLQFLFEYFSETQRNKGNFPGRFSGRQFSNSRSEMNVSTLELGDSALYLCASNTSGGAWAGEQFFGPGTRLTVL.

V is TRBV30 and J is TRBJ1-5; D gene unclear. The length of the CDR3 is 12 residues. Between the trimmed V and J ends, which lost 3 bases and 4 bases, there was a span of 7 bases. Germline V gives CDR1 GTSNPN, CDR2 SVGIG (reference sequence). CDR3 in DNA: TGTGCCTGGAGGTCCTTAAATCAGCCCCAGCATTTT. Amino acid sequence: CAWRSLNQPQHF.

V gene TRBV10-1 combines with J gene TRBJ2-1, with 13 bases lining up with TRBD2. CDR3 length: 17 residues. With 2 bases clipped from V and 4 bases from J, the junction kept 5 bases outside the gene matches. Germline V CDR1 and CDR2: WNHNN, SYGVQD (reference sequence). CDR3 amino acids: CASSERTSGSIYNEQFF. The CDR3 coding sequence is TGCGCCAGCAGTGAGCGGACTAGCGGGAGTATTTACAATGAGCAGTTCTTC.

The CDR3 DNA reads as TGTGCCAGCAGTTTGTACCTTGGCGGGACTTCCTACAATGAGCAGTTCTTC. Translated: CASSLYLGGTSYNEQFF. This sequence joins TRBV27 and TRBJ2-1, with D perhaps matching TRBD2 (6 bases). V was pared by 3 bases and J by 1 base, with 16 bases between. Per the germline V gene, CDR1 is MNHEY and CDR2 is SMNVEV (reference sequence). The CDR3 extends over 17 amino acids.

V gene TRBV5-1 combines with J gene TRBJ2-7; D might be TRBD1 (6 bases). This CDR3 region has 14 residues. V lost 5 bases, J lost 6 bases, and 18 bases lay in between. Germline V gene data show CDR1 as SGHRS and CDR2 as YFSETQ. The CDR3 DNA reads TGCGCCAGCAGATTAAGACAGGAGCTCGGCGAGCAGTACTTC. Its translation: CASRLRQELGEQYF.

The chain joins TRBV25-1 to TRBJ1-2; 7 bases line up with TRBD1. The V gene's germline CDR1 is MGHDK and CDR2 SYGVNS. With V trimmed by 4 bases and J by 7 bases, 6 bases remained unmatched. The CDR3 is 13 amino acids. This chain's CDR3 is CASSGQGRFGYTF. CDR3 in DNA: TGTGCCAGCAGTGGACAGGGTCGTTTTGGCTACACCTTC.